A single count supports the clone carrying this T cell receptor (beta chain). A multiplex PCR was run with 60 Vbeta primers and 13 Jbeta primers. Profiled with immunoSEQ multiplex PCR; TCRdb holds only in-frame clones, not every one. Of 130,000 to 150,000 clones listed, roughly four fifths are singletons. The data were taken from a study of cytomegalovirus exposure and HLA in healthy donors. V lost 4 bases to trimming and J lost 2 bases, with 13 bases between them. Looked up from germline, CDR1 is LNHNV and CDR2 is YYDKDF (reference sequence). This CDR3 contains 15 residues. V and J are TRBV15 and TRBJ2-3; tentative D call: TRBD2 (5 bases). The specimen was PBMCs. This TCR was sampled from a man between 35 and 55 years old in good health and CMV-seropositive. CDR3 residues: CATSIRAVPTDTQYF. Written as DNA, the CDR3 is TGTGCCACCAGCATCCGAGCGGTTCCCACAGATACGCAGTATTTT.